This T cell receptor (beta chain) was identified during a study of Ad26.COV2.S vaccination and SARS-CoV-2 variants. Noted treatment: some 19 received Ad26.COV2.S at low or high dose, single or two shots; about 5 received placebo; per-sample allocation not given. The samples were gathered on day 63 after the first injection of vaccine or placebo. Donation was by an adult aged 18-55 years who was in Boston. Produced via immunoSEQ multiplex PCR; TCRdb's table is partial and in-frame only. The table includes roughly 700,000 clones, roughly 90% detected once. V shed 4 bases and J shed 1 base, with 7 bases lying between them. This CDR3 spans 13 amino acids. The germline CDR1 and CDR2 sequences are MNHEY and SMNVEV (reference sequence).

The sequence was obtained from a person aged 18 to 59 who received the Ad26.COV2.S COVID-19 vaccine or a placebo. The sample was peripheral blood, taken in a trial of Ad26.COV2.S vaccine versus placebo. V gene TRBV27 combines with J gene TRBJ1-1; D remains ambiguous. Here the CDR3 reads CASSWEGNTEAFF. As DNA, the CDR3 is TGTGCCAGCAGTTGGGAAGGGAACACTGAAGCTTTCTTT.